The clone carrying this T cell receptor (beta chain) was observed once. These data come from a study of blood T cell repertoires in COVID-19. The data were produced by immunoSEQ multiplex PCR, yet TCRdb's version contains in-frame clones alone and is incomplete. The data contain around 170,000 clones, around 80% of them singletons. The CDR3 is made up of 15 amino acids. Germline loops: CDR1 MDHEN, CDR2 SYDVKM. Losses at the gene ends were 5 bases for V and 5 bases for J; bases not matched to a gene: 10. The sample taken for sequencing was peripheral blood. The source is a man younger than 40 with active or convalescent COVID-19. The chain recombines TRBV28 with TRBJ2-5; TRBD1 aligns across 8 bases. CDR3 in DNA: TGTGCCAGCAGTGAGGACAGGGTGGGTGATGAGACCCAGTACTTC. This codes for CASSEDRVGDETQYF.